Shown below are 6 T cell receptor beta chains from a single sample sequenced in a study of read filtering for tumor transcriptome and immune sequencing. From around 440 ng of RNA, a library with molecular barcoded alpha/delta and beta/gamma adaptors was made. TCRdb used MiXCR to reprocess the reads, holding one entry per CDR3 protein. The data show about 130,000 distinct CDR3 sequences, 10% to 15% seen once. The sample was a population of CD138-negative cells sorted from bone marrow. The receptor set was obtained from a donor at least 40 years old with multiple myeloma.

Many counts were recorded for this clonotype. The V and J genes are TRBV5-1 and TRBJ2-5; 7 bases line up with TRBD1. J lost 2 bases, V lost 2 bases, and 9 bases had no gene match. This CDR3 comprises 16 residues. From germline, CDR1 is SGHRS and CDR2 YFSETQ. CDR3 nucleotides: TGCGCCAGCAGCTTTGAGGGGGCGTCAAGGCAAGAGACCCAGTACTTC. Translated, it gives CASSFEGASRQETQYF.

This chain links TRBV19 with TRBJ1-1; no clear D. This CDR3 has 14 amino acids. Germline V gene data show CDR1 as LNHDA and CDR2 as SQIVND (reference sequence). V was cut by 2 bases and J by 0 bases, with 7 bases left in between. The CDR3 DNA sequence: TGTGCCAGTAGTATAAACGACATGAACACTGAAGCTTTCTTT. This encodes CASSINDMNTEAFF.

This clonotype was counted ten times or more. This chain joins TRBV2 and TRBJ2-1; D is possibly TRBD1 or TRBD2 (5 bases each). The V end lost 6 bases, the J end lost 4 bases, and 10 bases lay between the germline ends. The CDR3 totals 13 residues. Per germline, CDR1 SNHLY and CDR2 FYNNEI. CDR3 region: CASRGTDYNEQFF. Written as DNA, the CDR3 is TGTGCCAGCAGAGGGACGGATTACAATGAGCAGTTCTTC.

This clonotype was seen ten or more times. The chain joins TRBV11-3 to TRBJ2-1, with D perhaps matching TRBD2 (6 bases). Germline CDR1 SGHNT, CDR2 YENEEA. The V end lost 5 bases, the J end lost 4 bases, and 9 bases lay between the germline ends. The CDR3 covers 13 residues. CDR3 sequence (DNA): TGTGCCAGCAGCCCGGAGGGTTACAATGAGCAGTTCTTC. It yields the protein CASSPEGYNEQFF. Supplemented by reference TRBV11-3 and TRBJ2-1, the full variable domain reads EAGVVQSPRYKIIEKKQPVAFWCNPISGHNTLYWYLQNLGQGPELLIRYENEEAVDDSQLPKDRFSAERLKGVDSTLKIQPAELGDSAVYLCASSPEGYNEQFFGPGTRLTVL.

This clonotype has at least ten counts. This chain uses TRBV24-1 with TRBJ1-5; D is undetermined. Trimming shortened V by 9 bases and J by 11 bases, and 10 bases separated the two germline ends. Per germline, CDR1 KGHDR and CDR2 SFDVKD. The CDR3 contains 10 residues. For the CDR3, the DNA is TGTGCCACCCCCGCCACGGCCCAGCATTTT. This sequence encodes CATPATAQHF.

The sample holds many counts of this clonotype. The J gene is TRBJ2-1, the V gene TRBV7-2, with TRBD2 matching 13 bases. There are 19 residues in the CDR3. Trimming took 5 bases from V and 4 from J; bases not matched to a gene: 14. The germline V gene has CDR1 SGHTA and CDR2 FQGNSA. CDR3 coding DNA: TGTGCCAGCAGCCCGGGACTAGCGGGAAAGACTTCGATTTACAATGAGCAGTTCTTC. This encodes CASSPGLAGKTSIYNEQFF.